A selection of T cell receptor beta chains follows, all from one sample in a study of cytomegalovirus exposure and HLA in healthy donors. Generated by immunoSEQ multiplex PCR, the TCRdb table keeps only in-frame clones and is missing some. The data hold under 110,000 clones, with around 83% observed a single time. Sequenced material: PBMCs. The source of these receptors is a man in his thirties or forties in good health and CMV-seronegative. Each CDR3 is given with its conserved first and last residue. A D gene is named only where the DNA matches it firmly. Size is omitted from some rows. Given values are once, few, many or a class for expanded clones.

TRBV4-1	TRBJ1-2	TRBD1	NA	TGCGCCAGCAGCCCGAACAGGGGAGCTAACTATGGCTACACCTTC	CASSPNRGANYGYTF
TRBV9	TRBJ2-3	TRBD2	NA	TGTGCCAGCAGCGTGGGACTAGCGGGAGGAGATACGCAGTATTTT	CASSVGLAGGDTQYF
TRBV15	TRBJ2-6	NA	NA	TGTGCCACCAGCAGAGGAGGGAGCTCTGGGGCCAACGTCCTGACTTTC	CATSRGGSSGANVLTF
TRBV28	TRBJ2-7	TRBD2	NA	TGTGCCAGCAGTTTCGGACTAGCGGCTTCCTACGAGCAGTACTTC	CASSFGLAASYEQYF
TRBV4-2	TRBJ2-7	TRBD2	once	TGTGCCAGCAGCCAAGCGCTAGCGGGGGGTTCCTACGAGCAGTACTTC	CASSQALAGGSYEQYF
TRBV7-8	TRBJ2-7	TRBD2	once	TGTGCCAGCAGCTTACCAGGACTAGCGGGGGGTATGGTAGTGCAGTACTTC	CASSLPGLAGGMVVQYF
TRBV28	TRBJ2-2	TRBD1	NA	TGTGCCAGCAGAGGGGGACAGCACACGAACACCGGGGAGCTGTTTTTT	CASRGGQHTNTGELFF
TRBV29-1	TRBJ1-1	NA	NA	TGCAGCGTTGGTATGAACACTGAAGCTTTCTTT	CSVGMNTEAFF
TRBV5-1	TRBJ1-2	NA	NA	TGCGCCAGCAGCCCTAGGGGGGGGGCGGCCTATGGCTACACCTTC	CASSPRGGAAYGYTF
TRBV27	TRBJ2-3	NA	NA	TGTGCCAGCAGTTTATCGCAGCGCGCAGATACGCAGTATTTT	CASSLSQRADTQYF
TRBV19	TRBJ1-1	NA	NA	TGTGCCAGTAGTACCCCAGGGTCGAGAGTTGAAGCTTTCTTT	CASSTPGSRVEAFF
TRBV28	TRBJ1-4	TRBD1	NA	TGTGCCAGCAGCCGTGTGCCCCGACAGGGAAATGAAAAACTGTTTTTT	CASSRVPRQGNEKLFF
TRBV19	TRBJ1-1	NA	NA	TGTGCCAGTAGGACCCAGGGAATGAGGAACACTGAAGCTTTCTTT	CASRTQGMRNTEAFF
TRBV6-6	TRBJ2-1	TRBD2	NA	TGTGCCAGCAGCCCTAGCGGGAGCGAGTTAGGTGAGCAGTTCTTC	CASSPSGSELGEQFF
TRBV27	TRBJ1-2	TRBD1	NA	TGTGCCAGCAGTTCTTCCGGGACAGGGTATGGCTACACCTTC	CASSSSGTGYGYTF
TRBV5-1	TRBJ2-7	NA	NA	TGCGCCAGCACTCCTGGGCGGGTGCCCTACGAGCAGTACTTC	CASTPGRVPYEQYF
TRBV5-1	TRBJ1-6	NA	NA	TGCGCCAGCAGCTCCCTATCGAATTCACCCCTCCACTTT	CASSSLSNSPLHF
TRBV27	TRBJ1-5	NA	NA	TGTGCCAGCAGTTTAAGCAGGGACTACAATCAGCCCCAGCATTTT	CASSLSRDYNQPQHF
TRBV25-1	TRBJ2-5	TRBD1	NA	TGTGCCAGCAGTGAGCCCCCCCAAAGAACAGGGGGCAGGGAGACCCAGTACTTC	CASSEPPQRTGGRETQYF
TRBV7-6	TRBJ2-3	TRBD2	few	TGTGCCAGCAGCTTGCAAGCGGGAGGGTCAGATACGCAGTATTTT	CASSLQAGGSDTQYF
TRBV4-2	TRBJ2-7	TRBD2	once	TGTGCCAGCAGCCTAGTTGGGGCCCGGGAGGGGGAGTACTTC	CASSLVGAREGEYF
TRBV5-4	TRBJ2-4	NA	NA	TGTGCCAGCAGTCCCTCCGTCGGAAACATTCAGTACTTC	CASSPSVGNIQYF
TRBV9	TRBJ2-5	NA	once	TGTGCCAGCAGCGTAGAGGGACTTTACTCGGAGACCCAGTACTTC	CASSVEGLYSETQYF
TRBV2	TRBJ2-5	NA	NA	TGTGCCAGCAGTCAAGCGAGGGGGGAGACCCAGTACTTC	CASSQARGETQYF
TRBV6-5	TRBJ1-2	TRBD1	NA	TGTGCCAGCAAATTAACAGGGGGCGAGATCTATGGCTACACCTTC	CASKLTGGEIYGYTF
TRBV27	TRBJ2-2	TRBD2	NA	TGTGCCAGTAGTTTATCGTTTTACATAGCAGGGACTAGCGGGAGCGCCGGGGAGCTGTTTTTT	CASSLSFYIAGTSGSAGELFF
TRBV28	TRBJ2-7	TRBD2	NA	TGTGCCAGCAGCTTACCGAGTGGGGACTACTACGAGCAGTACTTC	CASSLPSGDYYEQYF
TRBV5-1	TRBJ1-3	NA	NA	TGCGCCAGCAGAGGGGGCTCTGGAAACACCATATATTTT	CASRGGSGNTIYF
TRBV29-1	TRBJ1-1	NA	NA	TGCAGCGTTGAACGGGCAGGGCTGGAGAACACTGAAGCTTTCTTT	CSVERAGLENTEAFF
TRBV4-2	TRBJ2-7	TRBD2	NA	TGTGCCAGCAGCCTAGTTCCCGGGCCTAGCGGGGCCCCACCCTACGAGCAGTACTTC	CASSLVPGPSGAPPYEQYF
TRBV5-5	TRBJ2-1	NA	NA	TGTGCCAGCAGCCCCGGGACATTTTTATTTGATGAGCAGTTCTTC	CASSPGTFLFDEQFF